This TCR beta chain stems from a study of cytomegalovirus exposure and HLA in healthy donors. The data were produced by immunoSEQ multiplex PCR, yet TCRdb's version contains in-frame clones alone and is incomplete. This table has around 150,000 clones, approximately 80% appearing once. Separation from the 666-subject first cohort characterized the roughly 120-subject validation cohort, to which the donors belonged. The V and J ends lost 4 bases and 7 bases, in that order; junction bases with no gene match: 7. CDR1 is KGHSH, CDR2 LQKENI, per germline. The CDR3 is made up of 15 amino acids. Sequenced sample: PBMCs. The V call is TRBV18, the J call TRBJ2-1; 10 bases agree with TRBD2. The TCR sequence derives from a man younger than 45 in good health and CMV-seropositive. The CDR3 protein is CASSRASGSGNEQFF. CDR3 coding DNA: TGTGCCAGCTCACGCGCTAGCGGGAGTGGAAATGAGCAGTTCTTC.